These 28 T cell receptor beta chains were all obtained from the same sample, sequenced in a study of shared clonotypes between healthy human individuals. Here immunoSEQ multiplex PCR was the method, and the copy in TCRdb shows in-frame clones only, minus some. This table holds approximately 510,000 clones, around 74% found once. What was sequenced was PBMCs. The source of these receptors is a woman aged 40-49 years in good health. Some clones in this sample may be carry-over from other donors' samples.

J is TRBJ2-1 and V is TRBV28; D is unresolved. Deletions cut 1 base from V and 12 bases from J, with 13 bases between. The CDR3 consists of 13 residues. From germline, CDR1 is MDHEN and CDR2 SYDVKM. The CDR3 DNA sequence: TGTGCCAGCAGTTTATCCATCCCCAAGGTGCAGTTCTTC. Translating gives CASSLSIPKVQFF. The full variable domain, its missing parts supplied by reference TRBV28 and TRBJ2-1, is DVKVTQSSRYLVKRTGEKVFLECVQDMDHENMFWYRQDPGLGLRLIYFSYDVKMKEKGDIPEGYSVSREKKERFSLILESASTNQTSMYLCASSLSIPKVQFFGPGTRLTVL.

The gene calls are TRBV15 and TRBJ2-2, with unresolved D. Between the trimmed V and J ends, which lost 0 bases and 7 bases, there was a span of 12 bases. Germline-derived CDR1 and CDR2 are LNHNV and YYDKDF (reference sequence). This CDR3 has 15 amino acids. The CDR3 region is CATSRDRHGVGELFF. CDR3 bases: TGTGCCACCAGCAGAGACCGGCACGGCGTCGGGGAGCTGTTTTTT.

This chain links TRBV9 with TRBJ2-3, with 7 bases lining up with TRBD1. CDR1 and CDR2 from the germline V gene are SGDLS and YYNGEE. V trimming: 0 bases; J trimming: 0 bases; junction bases outside the gene matches: 1. The CDR3 spans 15 residues. The CDR3: CASSVETGSTDTQYF. The CDR3 nucleotides read TGTGCCAGCAGCGTAGAGACAGGGAGCACAGATACGCAGTATTTT.

This chain links TRBV6-5 with TRBJ2-7; weak D call: TRBD2 (6 bases). Trimming pared 0 bases from V and 0 bases from J, leaving 9 bases between. Germline assignment: CDR1 MNHEY and CDR2 SVGAGI. The CDR3 consists of 15 residues. The CDR3 nucleotides are TGTGCCAGCAGTTACTCCAGCGGGCGCTCCTACGAGCAGTACTTC. Its translation: CASSYSSGRSYEQYF.

The chain carries TRBV5-1 and TRBJ2-1; 8 nucleotides agree with TRBD1. Germline V gene lookup returns CDR1 SGHRS and CDR2 YFSETQ. This CDR3 has 15 residues. V dropped 4 bases and J dropped 2; count of bases not matched to a gene: 5. This chain's CDR3 is CASSRGQGPYNEQFF. Written as DNA, the CDR3 is TGCGCCAGCAGCCGCGGACAGGGTCCCTACAATGAGCAGTTCTTC.

A note on this clone: A much larger clone lies one base from this, so it may be a read error. The same CDR3 can be traced to other DNA sequences in this sample. This chain joins TRBV2 and TRBJ2-7; D may be TRBD1 (6 bases). Germline CDR1 SNHLY, CDR2 FYNNEI. CDR3 length: 19 amino acids. Trimming shortened V by 6 bases and J by 0 bases, and 27 bases separated the two germline ends. CDR3 nucleotides: TGTGCCAGCAGACCGGGACAAGGGTTTGATTGGCTGACCTCCTACGAGCAGTACTTC. Translation gives CASRPGQGFDWLTSYEQYF.

V usage is TRBV10-3 and J usage is TRBJ2-4, with D possibly TRBD2 on 6 matching bases. The V end lost 3 bases, the J end lost 0 bases, and 21 bases lay between the germline ends. This CDR3 has 19 amino acids. Germline V gene lookup returns CDR1 ENHRY and CDR2 SYGVKD. CDR3 coding DNA: TGTGCCATCAGTGACCAAATGGCTAGCGCCGCCCAAGCCAAAAACATTCAGTACTTC. It specifies CAISDQMASAAQAKNIQYF.

This chain joins TRBV4-1 and TRBJ2-7, with 11 nucleotides matching TRBD2. Germline V CDR1 and CDR2: MGHRA, YSYEKL. The CDR3 has 15 amino acids. Trimming cost V 3 bases and J 3 bases; bases outside gene matches: 4. CDR3 loop: CASSHGTSGYYEQYF. CDR3 nucleotides: TGCGCCAGCAGCCACGGGACTAGCGGATACTACGAGCAGTACTTC.

Worth noting for this clone: This may arise from a read error, as a much more abundant clone is one base away. This chain uses TRBV7-2 with TRBJ1-1; TRBD1 is a possible D gene (5 bases). V was trimmed by 1 base and J by 4 bases, leaving 10 bases between them. The CDR3 extends over 14 amino acids. In germline, CDR1 is SGHTA, CDR2 FQGNSA. The CDR3 loop is CASSLGRDGTEAFF. The CDR3 DNA is TGTGCCAGCAGCTTAGGCAGGGATGGCACTGAAGCTTTCTTT.

J is TRBJ2-3 and V is TRBV5-6; TRBD2 might be the D (6 bases). Germline V gene sequence: CDR1 SGHDT, CDR2 YYEEEE. The CDR3 consists of 14 residues. V dropped 5 bases and J dropped 3 bases, with 13 bases sitting between them. The CDR3 reads CASSSLRETDTQYF. The CDR3 coding sequence is TGTGCCAGCAGTTCGCTCCGGGAGACAGATACGCAGTATTTT. Complete variable domain (other parts from reference TRBV5-6 and TRBJ2-3): DAGVTQSPTHLIKTRGQQVTLRCSPKSGHDTVSWYQQALGQGPQFIFQYYEEEERQRGNFPDRFSGHQFPNYSSELNVNALLLGDSALYLCASSSLRETDTQYFGPGTRLTVL.

This clone has ten or more counts. The chain is built from TRBV15 and TRBJ2-1; TRBD2 agrees at 8 bases. Germline CDR1 and CDR2: LNHNV and YYDKDF (reference sequence). V was pared by 1 base and J by 4 bases, with 3 bases of the junction left unmatched. This CDR3 region has 15 residues. The CDR3 bases are TGTGCCACCAGCAGAGTAGCGGGGTCGTACAATGAGCAGTTCTTC. Translated: CATSRVAGSYNEQFF.

The V call is TRBV10-3, the J call TRBJ2-7; 12 bases line up with TRBD2. There are 16 residues in the CDR3. The V segment lost 5 bases and the J segment 3 bases; nucleotides outside the gene matches: 8. The germline gives CDR1 ENHRY, CDR2 SYGVKD. The CDR3 is CAISTMTSGSIYEQYF. The CDR3 DNA reads as TGTGCCATCAGTACCATGACTAGCGGGAGTATCTACGAGCAGTACTTC.

The V call is TRBV27, the J call TRBJ2-5; D not resolved. V dropped 3 bases and J dropped 1 base, with 9 bases sitting between them. The CDR3 is 14 amino acids. Germline V gene sequence: CDR1 MNHEY, CDR2 SMNVEV (reference sequence). CDR3 sequence (DNA): TGTGCCAGCAGTTTCTCAGGATCCCAAGAGACCCAGTACTTC. Protein product: CASSFSGSQETQYF.

This chain joins TRBV7-9 and TRBJ2-1, with 11 positions matching TRBD2. The V gene end was trimmed by 5 bases and the J gene end by 7 bases; junction bases not matched to a gene: 7. The CDR3 spans 15 residues. Germline CDR1 reads SEHNR; CDR2 reads FQNEAQ (reference sequence). The CDR3 DNA is TGTGCCAGCAGCCAGACTAGCGGGAAGATTAATGAGCAGTTCTTC. The encoded protein is CASSQTSGKINEQFF.

The rearrangement joins TRBV11-1 to TRBJ2-4; the D gene is possibly TRBD2 (6 bases). V shed 1 base and J shed 2 bases, with 12 bases lying between them. Germline CDR1 is SGHAT and CDR2 is FQDESV (reference sequence). CDR3 length: 16 residues. The CDR3 region is CASSLEGGNSKNIQYF. The CDR3 nucleotides are TGTGCCAGCAGCTTAGAAGGCGGGAACTCCAAAAACATTCAGTACTTC.

The chain carries TRBV4-2 and TRBJ1-3, with 7 bases aligning to TRBD1. CDR3 length equals 16 residues. Germline CDR1 LGHNA, CDR2 YNFKEQ. Germline trimming cut 3 bases from V and 0 bases from J; bases unmatched to any gene: 5. The CDR3: CASSQNWDSSGNTIYF. CDR3 DNA: TGTGCCAGCAGCCAGAATTGGGACAGCTCTGGAAACACCATATATTTT.

V usage is TRBV7-2 and J usage is TRBJ2-7; TRBD1 agrees at 9 bases. Germline V CDR1 and CDR2: SGHTA, FQGNSA. Trimming cost V 3 bases and J 4 bases; bases outside gene matches: 7. CDR3 size: 15 residues. The CDR3 sequence: CASSLGQGSLYEQYF. CDR3 sequence (DNA): TGTGCCAGCAGCTTGGGACAGGGTAGCTTGTACGAGCAGTACTTC.

In its sample, this clone was seen once. This chain links TRBV13 with TRBJ2-3; 9 bases match TRBD2. CDR1 is PRHDT and CDR2 is FYEKMQ in the germline V gene (reference sequence). V lost 0 bases, J lost 4 bases, and 8 bases stayed unmatched. CDR3 length: 17 residues. CDR3 sequence (DNA): TGTGCCAGCAGCTTAGGGCAAATAGCGGGAGTGTCAGATACGCAGTATTTT. It codes for CASSLGQIAGVSDTQYF.

The rearrangement joins TRBV6-1 to TRBJ2-1; perhaps TRBD1 as D (6 bases). Per germline, CDR1 MNHNS and CDR2 SASEGT. The CDR3 sequence is 14 residues long. With 0 bases removed from V and 6 bases from J, the gap between germline ends came to 9 bases. The CDR3 region has the DNA TGTGCCAGCAGTGAAGCCTCACAGGGCAATGAGCAGTTCTTC. Translated, it gives CASSEASQGNEQFF.

CDR3 bases: TGTGCCAGTATAGAACAAAGCACAGATACGCAGTATTTT. Its translation: CASIEQSTDTQYF. This rearrangement joins TRBV19 to TRBJ2-3; D is unclear. V gave up 7 bases and J gave up 0 bases, with 8 bases separating them. Germline V lookup: CDR1 LNHDA, CDR2 SQIVND (reference sequence). This CDR3 spans 13 amino acids.

CDR3: CASSLVTASTGELFF. For the CDR3, the DNA is TGTGCCAGCAGCTTGGTAACCGCAAGCACCGGGGAGCTGTTTTTT. V usage is TRBV5-4 and J usage is TRBJ2-2, with D hard to call. The germline V gene encodes CDR1 SGHNT and CDR2 YYREEE (reference sequence). Trimming left V 0 bases short and J 4 bases short, with 10 bases between. This CDR3 has 15 residues.

The chain recombines TRBV5-1 with TRBJ2-3; 7 bases are shared with TRBD2. The V gene end was trimmed by 3 bases and the J gene end by 5 bases; junction bases not matched to a gene: 9. Looked up from germline, CDR1 is SGHRS and CDR2 is YFSETQ. The CDR3 totals 15 residues. The CDR3 protein is CASSWPSGRGDTQYF. The CDR3, as DNA: TGCGCCAGCAGCTGGCCTAGCGGTAGGGGAGATACGCAGTATTTT.

The CDR3 region is CASSPRTSGWYEQFF. The CDR3 DNA follows: TGCGCCAGCAGCCCCCGGACTAGCGGCTGGTATGAGCAGTTCTTC. This chain links TRBV4-1 with TRBJ2-1; 10 bases agree with TRBD2. From germline, CDR1 is MGHRA and CDR2 YSYEKL. The CDR3 loop spans 15 amino acids. The trim removed 4 bases at V and 8 bases at J, leaving 8 bases unmatched.

The chain uses TRBV29-1 and TRBJ1-4, with D unresolved. The CDR3 is 10 residues long. V was pared by 3 bases and J by 7 bases, with 3 bases between. The germline CDR1 and CDR2 sequences are SQVTM and ANQGSEA. The CDR3 spells CSVEVEKLFF. The CDR3 DNA is TGCAGCGTTGAGGTTGAAAAACTGTTTTTT.

The V gene is TRBV9, the J gene TRBJ2-3, with 8 bases aligning to TRBD1. The CDR3 length is 15 residues. V shed 3 bases and J 2 bases; nucleotides not matched to a gene: 5. Germline loops: CDR1 SGDLS, CDR2 YYNGEE. The CDR3 coding sequence is TGTGCCAGCAGCGACGACAGGGGTGCCACAGATACGCAGTATTTT. Its protein product is CASSDDRGATDTQYF.

The rearrangement joins TRBV6-5 to TRBJ1-1; possibly TRBD1 for D (6 bases). CDR3 length equals 15 residues. Trimming pared 6 bases from V and 3 bases from J, leaving 17 bases between. CDR1 is MNHEY and CDR2 is SVGAGI in the germline V gene. In DNA, the CDR3 is TGTGCCAGCAGACCGCTAAGGACAGACTACACTGAAGCTTTCTTT. Its protein is CASRPLRTDYTEAFF.

Only one count was recorded for this clone. This chain uses TRBV6-4 with TRBJ2-1, with TRBD2 matching 8 bases. J gave up 8 bases and V 7 bases, and 13 bases lay outside the gene matches. CDR1 MRHNA and CDR2 SNTAGT come from the germline V gene. The CDR3 contains 15 residues. CDR3 amino acids: CASTATSGSKDEQFF. The CDR3 nucleotides are TGTGCCAGCACCGCCACCAGCGGGAGTAAGGATGAGCAGTTCTTC.

The CDR3 loop reads CASSLAGLGNEQFF. DNA of the CDR3: TGTGCCAGCAGCTTAGCGGGACTAGGGAATGAGCAGTTCTTC. The chain is built from TRBV7-2 and TRBJ2-1; 8 nucleotides agree with TRBD2. In germline, CDR1 is SGHTA, CDR2 FQGNSA. The V and J ends lost 0 bases and 7 bases, in that order; junction bases with no gene match: 2. The CDR3 has 14 residues.